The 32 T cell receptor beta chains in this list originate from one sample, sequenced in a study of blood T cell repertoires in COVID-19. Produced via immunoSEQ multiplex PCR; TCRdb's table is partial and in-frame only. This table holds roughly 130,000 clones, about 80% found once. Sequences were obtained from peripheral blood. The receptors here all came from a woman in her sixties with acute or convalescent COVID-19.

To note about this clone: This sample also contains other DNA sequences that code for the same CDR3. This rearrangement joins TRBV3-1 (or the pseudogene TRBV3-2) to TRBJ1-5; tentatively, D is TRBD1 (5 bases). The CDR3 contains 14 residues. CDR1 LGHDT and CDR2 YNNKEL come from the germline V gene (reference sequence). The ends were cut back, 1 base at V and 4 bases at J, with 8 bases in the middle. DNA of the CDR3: TGTGCCAGCAGCCAAGGACAGAATAATCAGCCCCAGCATTTT. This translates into CASSQGQNNQPQHF.

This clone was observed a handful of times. The chain's CDR3 is CASSLYQQTGSGNTIYF. As DNA, the CDR3 is TGCGCCAGCAGCTTGTACCAACAGACGGGGTCTGGAAACACCATATATTTT. This chain connects TRBV5-1 to TRBJ1-3; D call uncertain. Per the germline V gene, CDR1 is SGHRS and CDR2 is YFSETQ. V lost 1 base and J lost 1, with 15 bases in between. The CDR3 is made up of 17 amino acids.

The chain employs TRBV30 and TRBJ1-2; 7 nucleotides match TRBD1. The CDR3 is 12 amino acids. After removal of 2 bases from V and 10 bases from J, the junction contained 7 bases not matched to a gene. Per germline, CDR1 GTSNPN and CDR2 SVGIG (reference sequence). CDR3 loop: CAWSWTGGDYTF. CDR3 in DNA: TGTGCCTGGAGTTGGACAGGCGGTGACTACACCTTC.

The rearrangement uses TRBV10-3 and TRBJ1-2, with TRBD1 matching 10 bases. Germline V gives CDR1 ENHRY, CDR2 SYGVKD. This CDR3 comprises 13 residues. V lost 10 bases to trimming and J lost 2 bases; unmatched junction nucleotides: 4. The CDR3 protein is CATLTGGNYGYTF. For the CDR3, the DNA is TGTGCCACCCTGACAGGGGGCAACTATGGCTACACCTTC.

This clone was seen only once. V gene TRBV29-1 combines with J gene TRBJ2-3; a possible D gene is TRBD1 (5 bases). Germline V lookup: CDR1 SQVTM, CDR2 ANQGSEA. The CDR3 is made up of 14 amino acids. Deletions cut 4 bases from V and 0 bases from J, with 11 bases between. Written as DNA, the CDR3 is TGCAGCGTTGCGACAGAACCCAGCACAGATACGCAGTATTTT. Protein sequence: CSVATEPSTDTQYF.

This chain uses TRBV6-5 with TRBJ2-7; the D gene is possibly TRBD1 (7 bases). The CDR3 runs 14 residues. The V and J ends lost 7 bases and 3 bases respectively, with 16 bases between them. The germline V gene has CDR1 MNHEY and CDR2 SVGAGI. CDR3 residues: CASTRGTEVYEQYF. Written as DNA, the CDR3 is TGTGCCAGCACCCGCGGGACAGAGGTCTACGAGCAGTACTTC.

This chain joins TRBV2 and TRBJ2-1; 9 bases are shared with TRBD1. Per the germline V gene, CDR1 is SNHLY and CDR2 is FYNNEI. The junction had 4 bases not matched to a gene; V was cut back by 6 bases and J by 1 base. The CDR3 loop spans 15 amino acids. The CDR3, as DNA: TGTGCCAGCAGGGGGGGACAGGGATCCTACAATGAGCAGTTCTTC. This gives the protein CASRGGQGSYNEQFF. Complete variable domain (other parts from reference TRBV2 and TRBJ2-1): EPEVTQTPSHQVTQMGQEVILRCVPISNHLYFYWYRQILGQKVEFLVSFYNNEISEKSEIFDDQFSVERPDGSNFTLKIRSTKLEDSAMYFCASRGGQGSYNEQFFGPGTRLTVL.

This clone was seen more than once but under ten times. Here the CDR3 DNA reads TGTGCCAGCAGCCAAGTGGGGCAGGGCCCTTTCTACGAGCAGTACTTC. Amino acids: CASSQVGQGPFYEQYF. This sequence joins TRBV4-2 and TRBJ2-7; weak D call: TRBD1 (5 bases). Trimming shortened V by 1 base and J by 3 bases, and 16 bases separated the two germline ends. The CDR3 is 16 residues long. Germline V gives CDR1 LGHNA, CDR2 YNFKEQ.

Written as DNA, the CDR3 is TGCAGCGTTGCAAAAGTGGGGCCAATCTACGAGCAGTACTTC. Translation: CSVAKVGPIYEQYF. The V call is TRBV29-1, the J call TRBJ2-7; D is possibly TRBD1 (5 bases). The CDR3 is 14 amino acids. Germline V lookup: CDR1 SQVTM, CDR2 ANQGSEA. Trimming left V 4 bases short and J 3 bases short, with 16 bases between.

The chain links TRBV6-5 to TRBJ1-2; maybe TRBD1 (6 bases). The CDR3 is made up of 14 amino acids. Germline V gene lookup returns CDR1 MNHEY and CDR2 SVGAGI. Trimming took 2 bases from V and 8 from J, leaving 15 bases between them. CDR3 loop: CASSYGMGARGYTF. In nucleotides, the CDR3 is TGTGCCAGCAGTTACGGTATGGGGGCGCGAGGCTACACCTTC.

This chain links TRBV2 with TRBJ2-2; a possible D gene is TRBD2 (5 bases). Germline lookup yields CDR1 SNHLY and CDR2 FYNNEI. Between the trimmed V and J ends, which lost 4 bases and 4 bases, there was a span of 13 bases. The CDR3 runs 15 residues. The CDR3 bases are TGTGCCAGCAGTGGGGAGTTCCCTCTCACCGGGGAGCTGTTTTTT. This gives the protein CASSGEFPLTGELFF.

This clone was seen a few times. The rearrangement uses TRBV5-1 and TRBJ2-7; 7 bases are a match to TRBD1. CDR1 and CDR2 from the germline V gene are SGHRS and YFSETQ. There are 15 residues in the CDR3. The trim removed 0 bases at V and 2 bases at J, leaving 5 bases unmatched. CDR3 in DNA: TGCGCCAGCAGCTTGGATGACAGGGTCACCTACGAGCAGTACTTC. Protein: CASSLDDRVTYEQYF.

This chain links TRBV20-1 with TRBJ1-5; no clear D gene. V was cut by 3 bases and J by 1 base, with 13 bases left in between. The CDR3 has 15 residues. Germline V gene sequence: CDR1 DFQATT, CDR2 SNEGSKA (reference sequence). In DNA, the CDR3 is TGCAGTGCTAGTGCCGCGGGTGGGAGCAATCAGCCCCAGCATTTT. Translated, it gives CSASAAGGSNQPQHF.

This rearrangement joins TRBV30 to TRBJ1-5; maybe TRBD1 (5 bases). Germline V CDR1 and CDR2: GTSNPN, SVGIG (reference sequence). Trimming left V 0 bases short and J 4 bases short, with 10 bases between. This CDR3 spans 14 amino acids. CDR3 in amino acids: CAWSVLGGNQPQHF. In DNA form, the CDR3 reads TGTGCCTGGAGTGTACTTGGGGGGAATCAGCCCCAGCATTTT. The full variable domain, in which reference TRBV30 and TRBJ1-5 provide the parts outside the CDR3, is SQTIHQWPATLVQPVGSPLSLECTVEGTSNPNLYWYRQAAGRGLQLLFYSVGIGQISSEVPQNLSASRPQDRQFILSSKKLLLSDSGFYLCAWSVLGGNQPQHFGDGTRLSIL.

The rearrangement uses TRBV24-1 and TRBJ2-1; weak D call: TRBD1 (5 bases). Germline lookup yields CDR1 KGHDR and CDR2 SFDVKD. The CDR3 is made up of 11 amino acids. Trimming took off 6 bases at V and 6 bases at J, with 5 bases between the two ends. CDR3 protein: CATSQGNEQFF. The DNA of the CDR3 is TGTGCCACCAGTCAGGGCAATGAGCAGTTCTTC.

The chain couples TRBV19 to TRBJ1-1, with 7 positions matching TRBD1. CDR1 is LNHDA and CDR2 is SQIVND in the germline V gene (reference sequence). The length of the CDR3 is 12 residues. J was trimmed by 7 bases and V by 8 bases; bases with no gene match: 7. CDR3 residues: CASVNRGYEAFF. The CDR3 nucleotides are TGTGCCAGTGTGAACAGGGGTTATGAAGCTTTCTTT. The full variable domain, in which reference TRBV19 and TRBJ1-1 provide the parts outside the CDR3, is DGGITQSPKYLFRKEGQNVTLSCEQNLNHDAMYWYRQDPGQGLRLIYYSQIVNDFQKGDIAEGYSVSREKKESFPLTVTSAQKNPTAFYLCASVNRGYEAFFGQGTRLTVV.

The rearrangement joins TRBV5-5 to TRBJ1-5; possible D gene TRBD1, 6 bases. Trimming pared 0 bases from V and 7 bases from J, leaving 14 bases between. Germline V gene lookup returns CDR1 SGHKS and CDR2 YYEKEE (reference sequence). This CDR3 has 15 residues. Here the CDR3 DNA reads TGTGCCAGCAGCTTGGAGGGACACTTAGGGCAGCCCCAGCATTTT. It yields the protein CASSLEGHLGQPQHF.

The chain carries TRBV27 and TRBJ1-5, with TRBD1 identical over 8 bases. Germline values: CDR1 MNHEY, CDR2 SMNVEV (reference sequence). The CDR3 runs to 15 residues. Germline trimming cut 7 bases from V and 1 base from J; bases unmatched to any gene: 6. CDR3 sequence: CASKNRGMSNQPQHF. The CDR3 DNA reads TGTGCCAGCAAGAACAGGGGGATGAGCAATCAGCCCCAGCATTTT.

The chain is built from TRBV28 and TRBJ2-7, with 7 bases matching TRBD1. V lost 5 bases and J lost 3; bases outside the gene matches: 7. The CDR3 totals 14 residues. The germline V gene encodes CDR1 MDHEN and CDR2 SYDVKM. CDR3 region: CASSPSTGIYEQYF. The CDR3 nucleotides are TGTGCCAGCAGTCCCTCGACAGGGATCTACGAGCAGTACTTC.

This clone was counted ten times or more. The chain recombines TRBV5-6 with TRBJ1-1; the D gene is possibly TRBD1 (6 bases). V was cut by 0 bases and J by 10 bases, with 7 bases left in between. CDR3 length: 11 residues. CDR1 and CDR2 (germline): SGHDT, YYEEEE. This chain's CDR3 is CASSLEGGAFF. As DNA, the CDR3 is TGTGCCAGCAGCTTGGAAGGGGGAGCTTTCTTT.

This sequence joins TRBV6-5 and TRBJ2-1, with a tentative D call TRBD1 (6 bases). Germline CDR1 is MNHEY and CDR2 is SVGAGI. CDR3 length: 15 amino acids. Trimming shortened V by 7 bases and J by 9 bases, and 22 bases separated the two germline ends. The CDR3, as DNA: TGTGCCAGCACCTTACAGGGATTCATAGGCAGTGAGCAGTTCTTC. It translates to CASTLQGFIGSEQFF.

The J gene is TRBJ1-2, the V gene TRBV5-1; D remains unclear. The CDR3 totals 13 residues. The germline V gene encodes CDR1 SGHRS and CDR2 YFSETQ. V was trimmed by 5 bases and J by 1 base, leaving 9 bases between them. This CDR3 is CASRTGNNYGYTF. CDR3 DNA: TGCGCCAGCAGAACCGGGAATAACTATGGCTACACCTTC.

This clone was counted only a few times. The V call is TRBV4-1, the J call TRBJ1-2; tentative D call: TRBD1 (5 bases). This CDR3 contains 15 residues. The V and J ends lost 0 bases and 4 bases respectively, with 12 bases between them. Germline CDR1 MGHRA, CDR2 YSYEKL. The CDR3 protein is CASSQDGDFFYGYTF. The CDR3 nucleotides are TGCGCCAGCAGCCAAGATGGGGACTTCTTCTATGGCTACACCTTC.

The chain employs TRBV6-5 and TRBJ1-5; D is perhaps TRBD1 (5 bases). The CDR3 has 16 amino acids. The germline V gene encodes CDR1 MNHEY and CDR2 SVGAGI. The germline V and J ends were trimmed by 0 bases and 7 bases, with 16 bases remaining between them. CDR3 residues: CASSYSLVGADQPQHF. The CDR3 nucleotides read TGTGCCAGCAGTTACTCCCTGGTAGGGGCAGACCAGCCCCAGCATTTT.

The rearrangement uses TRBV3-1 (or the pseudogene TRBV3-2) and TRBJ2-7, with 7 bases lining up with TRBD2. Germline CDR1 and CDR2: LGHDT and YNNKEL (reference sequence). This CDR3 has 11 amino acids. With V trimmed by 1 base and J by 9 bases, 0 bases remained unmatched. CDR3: CASSQGGGQYF. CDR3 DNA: TGTGCCAGCAGCCAAGGGGGGGGGCAGTACTTC.

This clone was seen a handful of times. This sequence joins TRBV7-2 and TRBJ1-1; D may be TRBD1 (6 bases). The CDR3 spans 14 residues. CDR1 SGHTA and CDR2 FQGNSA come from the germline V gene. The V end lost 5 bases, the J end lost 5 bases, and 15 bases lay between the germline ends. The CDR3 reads CASSPQGAKTEAFF. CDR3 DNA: TGTGCCAGCAGCCCACAGGGAGCAAAGACTGAAGCTTTCTTT.

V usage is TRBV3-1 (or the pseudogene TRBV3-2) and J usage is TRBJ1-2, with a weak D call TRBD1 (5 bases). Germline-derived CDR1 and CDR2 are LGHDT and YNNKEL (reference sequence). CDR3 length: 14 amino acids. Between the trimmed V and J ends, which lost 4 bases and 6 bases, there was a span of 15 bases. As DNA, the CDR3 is TGTGCCAGCAGCCCCGCGGGCGGGGCCCATGGCTACACCTTC. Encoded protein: CASSPAGGAHGYTF.

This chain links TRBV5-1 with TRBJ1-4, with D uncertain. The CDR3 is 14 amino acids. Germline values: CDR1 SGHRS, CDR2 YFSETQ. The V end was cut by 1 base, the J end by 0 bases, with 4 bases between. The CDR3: CASSLRATNEKLFF. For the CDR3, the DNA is TGCGCCAGCAGCTTGCGAGCAACTAATGAAAAACTGTTTTTT.

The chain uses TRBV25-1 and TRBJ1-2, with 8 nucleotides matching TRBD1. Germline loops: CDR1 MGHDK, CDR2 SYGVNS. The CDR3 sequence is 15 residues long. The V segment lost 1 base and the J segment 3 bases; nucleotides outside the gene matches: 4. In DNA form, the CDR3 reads TGTGCCAGCAGTGAATTGGCAGGGGGCGACTATGGCTACACCTTC. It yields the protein CASSELAGGDYGYTF.

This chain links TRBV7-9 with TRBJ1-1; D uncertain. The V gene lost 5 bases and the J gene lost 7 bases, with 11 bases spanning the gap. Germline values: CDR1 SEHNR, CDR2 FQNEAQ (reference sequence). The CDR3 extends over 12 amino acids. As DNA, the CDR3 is TGTGCCAGCAGCCGAGACAATTTTGAAGCTTTCTTT. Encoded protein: CASSRDNFEAFF. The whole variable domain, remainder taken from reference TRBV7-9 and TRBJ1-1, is DTGVSQNPRHKITKRGQNVTFRCDPISEHNRLYWYRQTLGQGPEFLTYFQNEAQLEKSRLLSDRFSAERPKGSFSTLEIQRTEQGDSAMYLCASSRDNFEAFFGQGTRLTVV.

The CDR3 nucleotides read TGTGCCAGTAGCTGGACAGGGCTCGGTGAAAAACTGTTTTTT. This codes for CASSWTGLGEKLFF. This sequence joins TRBV19 and TRBJ1-4, with 8 positions matching TRBD1. The CDR3 has 14 residues. Per the germline V gene, CDR1 is LNHDA and CDR2 is SQIVND (reference sequence). The ends lost 6 bases at V and 7 bases at J; junction bases unmatched: 7.

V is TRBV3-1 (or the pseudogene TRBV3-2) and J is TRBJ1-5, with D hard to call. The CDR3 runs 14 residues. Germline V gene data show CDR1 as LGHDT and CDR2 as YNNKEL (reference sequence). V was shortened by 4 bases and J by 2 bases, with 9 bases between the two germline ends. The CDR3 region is CASSLDMGNQPQHF. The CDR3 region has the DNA TGTGCCAGCAGCCTCGACATGGGCAATCAGCCCCAGCATTTT.